These 13 T cell receptor beta chains share one sample of origin, sequenced in a study of cytomegalovirus exposure and HLA in healthy donors. The PCR employed 60 Vbeta primers together with 13 Jbeta primers. Data came from immunoSEQ multiplex PCR; TCRdb stores just in-frame clones and leaves some out. Found here are approximately 72,000 clones; the top ten clones hold approximately 2.7%. Specimen: PBMCs. Receptors originate from a man aged 35 to 55 in good health and CMV-seronegative.

The chain joins TRBV5-1 to TRBJ2-1, with TRBD1 matching over 10 bases. The ends lost 7 bases at V and 7 bases at J; junction bases unmatched: 17. This CDR3 spans 17 amino acids. CDR1 is SGHRS, CDR2 YFSETQ, per germline. The DNA for the CDR3 is TGCGCCAGCCAAAAGAGCGCCGGGACAGGGGATAGGAATGAGCAGTTCTTC. Translating gives CASQKSAGTGDRNEQFF.

The chain links TRBV30 to TRBJ1-1; TRBD1 is a possible D gene (6 bases). CDR1 is GTSNPN and CDR2 is SVGIG in the germline V gene (reference sequence). The CDR3 length is 15 residues. Trimming left V 5 bases short and J 0 bases short, with 16 bases between. The CDR3 DNA reads TGTGCCTGGGGGGCCCGAGGACAGTTGAACACTGAAGCTTTCTTT. Its protein is CAWGARGQLNTEAFF.

The gene calls are TRBV2 and TRBJ1-5; D not resolved. Germline V gives CDR1 SNHLY, CDR2 FYNNEI. Trimming took 3 bases from V and 0 from J, leaving 15 bases between them. The CDR3 is made up of 17 amino acids. CDR3 region: CASSEYSGRASNQPQHF. CDR3 nucleotide sequence: TGTGCCAGCAGTGAGTACTCGGGGAGGGCTAGCAATCAGCCCCAGCATTTT.

The CDR3 DNA follows: TGCGCCAGCAGCTTGAACGGGGACAGTGGAAACACCATATATTTT. Translating it yields CASSLNGDSGNTIYF. The V call is TRBV5-1, the J call TRBJ1-3; 7 positions match TRBD1. V was clipped by 1 base and J by 3 bases; unmatched bases: 4. This CDR3 contains 15 residues. In germline, CDR1 is SGHRS, CDR2 YFSETQ.

The rearrangement joins TRBV27 to TRBJ1-6; 10 bases agree with TRBD1. Looked up from germline, CDR1 is MNHEY and CDR2 is SMNVEV (reference sequence). Trimming removed 6 bases from V and 7 bases from J; junction bases left unmatched: 6. This CDR3 contains 15 residues. The CDR3 region is CASSDRGPWNSPLHF. The CDR3 nucleotides read TGTGCCAGCAGCGACAGGGGGCCTTGGAATTCACCCCTCCACTTT.

This chain uses TRBV9 with TRBJ1-2; 8 positions agree with TRBD1. With 4 bases clipped from V and 4 bases from J, the junction kept 9 bases outside the gene matches. The CDR3 spans 15 residues. CDR1 is SGDLS and CDR2 is YYNGEE in the germline V gene. This CDR3 reads CASSTTDRAFYGYTF. The DNA of the CDR3 is TGTGCCAGCAGCACGACGGACAGGGCCTTCTATGGCTACACCTTC.

The chain links TRBV5-8 to TRBJ1-1; D might be TRBD1 (6 bases). There are 16 residues in the CDR3. Between the trimmed V and J ends, which lost 4 bases and 0 bases, there was a span of 16 bases. Germline V lookup: CDR1 SGHTS, CDR2 YDEGEE. The chain's CDR3 is CASSVGTTKMNTEAFF. The DNA for the CDR3 is TGTGCCAGCAGCGTCGGGACAACAAAAATGAACACTGAAGCTTTCTTT.

The chain combines TRBV7-3 with TRBJ2-7, with D perhaps matching TRBD1 (7 bases). The CDR3 has 17 residues. Trimming left V 2 bases short and J 2 bases short, with 19 bases between. From germline, CDR1 is SGHTA and CDR2 FQGTGA. CDR3 sequence (DNA): TGTGCCAGCAGCTTATCCGCCGCGGGACAGTCAACCTACGAGCAGTACTTC. Protein product: CASSLSAAGQSTYEQYF.

A note on this clone: The germline gene is not matched at one end of the junction; a read error may be the cause. The chain combines TRBV10-3 with TRBJ2-7, with 7 bases aligning to TRBD1. Germline CDR1 is ENHRY and CDR2 is SYGVKD. The CDR3 is 16 amino acids. The CDR3: CVISEPGQESSYEQYF. DNA of the CDR3: TGTGTCATCAGTGAGCCTGGACAGGAGAGCTCCTACGAGCAGTACTTC.

This rearrangement joins TRBV7-9 to TRBJ1-4, with D possibly matching TRBD1 (5 bases). Trimming removed 8 bases from V and 7 bases from J, with 14 bases in between. CDR3 length: 13 residues. Germline loops: CDR1 SEHNR, CDR2 FQNEAQ (reference sequence). This chain's CDR3 is CASLGQGSEKLFF. DNA of the CDR3: TGTGCCAGCCTAGGGCAGGGAAGTGAAAAACTGTTTTTT.

This rearrangement joins TRBV28 to TRBJ1-6; 8 nucleotides align to TRBD1. J lost 10 bases, V lost 6 bases, and 5 bases had no gene match. This CDR3 contains 13 residues. Germline V gene sequence: CDR1 MDHEN, CDR2 SYDVKM. The chain's CDR3 is CASSGTGESPLHF. CDR3 bases: TGTGCCAGCAGCGGGACAGGAGAATCACCCCTCCACTTT.

The CDR3 DNA reads TGTGCCAGCAAGCCGGGACAGGTCATGGGTGGCTACACCTTC. This encodes CASKPGQVMGGYTF. The V call is TRBV6-5, the J call TRBJ1-2; 8 nucleotides align to TRBD1. After removal of 7 bases from V and 7 bases from J, the junction contained 11 bases not matched to a gene. This CDR3 has 14 residues. The germline V gene has CDR1 MNHEY and CDR2 SVGAGI.

V usage is TRBV30 and J usage is TRBJ2-3; TRBD2 might be the D (6 bases). In germline, CDR1 is GTSNPN, CDR2 SVGIG (reference sequence). Trimming shortened V by 5 bases and J by 3 bases, and 18 bases separated the two germline ends. The CDR3 runs 15 residues. As DNA, the CDR3 is TGTGCCTGGGGAACCGGGACTCTACCGACAGATACGCAGTATTTT. This translates into CAWGTGTLPTDTQYF.